The rows below give T cell receptor beta chains drawn from one sample of a study of shared clonotypes between healthy human individuals. Sequencing used immunoSEQ multiplex PCR; TCRdb keeps in-frame clones, though not all of them. This table has 500,000 to 650,000 clones, around 80% appearing once. Specimen: PBMCs. These receptors all stem from a middle-aged woman in good health. Some clones in this sample may be carry-over from other donors' samples. The CDR3 runs from the conserved cysteine through the conserved F or W. A D gene is named only where the DNA matches it firmly. The size field is filled for only some rows; it gives once, few, many or a size class.

>TRBV9|NA|NA|TRBJ2-5
TGTGCCAGCAGCGTAGGAGTCCAAGAGACCCAGTACTTC
CASSVGVQETQYF
>TRBV6-4|TRBD1|NA|TRBJ2-1
TGTGCCAGCAGCCGGGACAGGGGAGACAATGAGCAGTTCTTC
CASSRDRGDNEQFF
>TRBV4-2|NA|NA|TRBJ2-2
TGTGCCAGCAGCCAAGAAAGAGGGGCCCGGGAGCTGTTTTTT
CASSQERGARELFF
>TRBV27|NA|NA|TRBJ2-1
TGTGCCAGCAGAGCCTTATCCAGCGGATACAATGAGCAGTTCTTC
CASRALSSGYNEQFF
>TRBV30|NA|few|TRBJ1-5
TGTGCCTGGAGCGGAAGCCCCCGTCAGCCCCAGCATTTT
CAWSGSPRQPQHF
>TRBV6-5|NA|NA|TRBJ1-4
TGTGCCAGCCGGGGGGGACATAATGAAAAACTGTTTTTT
CASRGGHNEKLFF
>TRBV29-1|TRBD2|NA|TRBJ2-1
TGCAGCGTTGTACTAGCGGGAGCGTGGAAGCAGTTCTTC
CSVVLAGAWKQFF
>TRBV28|TRBD2|NA|TRBJ2-3
TGTGCCAGCAGTTTCTGGGAGGGAAGCCATACGCAGTATTTT
CASSFWEGSHTQYF
>TRBV6-6|NA|few|TRBJ1-1
TGTGCCAGCGGTGGGGGGACTGAAGCTTTCTTT
CASGGGTEAFF
>TRBV5-6|TRBD2|NA|TRBJ2-3
TGTGCCAGCAGCTTGGCCGGGACGGGAGGGCCGACAGATACGCAGTATTTT
CASSLAGTGGPTDTQYF
>TRBV30|TRBD1|NA|TRBJ1-5
TGTGCCTGGAGCCGGGACAGGGGGGACCAGCCCCAGCATTTT
CAWSRDRGDQPQHF
>TRBV29-1|NA|few|TRBJ1-1
TGCAGCGTTGCCGCGTCGGGAACTGAAGCTTTCTTT
CSVAASGTEAFF
>TRBV30|TRBD2|NA|TRBJ2-1
TGTGCCTGGAGTGTCCGAACTAGCGGGAGGGTCTACAATGAGCAGTTCTTC
CAWSVRTSGRVYNEQFF
>TRBV30|TRBD2|NA|TRBJ2-6
TGTGCCTGGAGTGTAAGCGGCGGGGGCTCTGGGGCCAACGTCCTGACTTTC
CAWSVSGGGSGANVLTF
>TRBV14|NA|NA|TRBJ1-3
TGTGCCAGCGGCCAAGAGAGGGTTGGAAACACCATATATTTT
CASGQERVGNTIYF
>TRBV4-2|TRBD2|NA|TRBJ2-3
TGTGCCAGCAGCCAAATCGATACTAGCGGGACCACAGATACGCAGTATTTT
CASSQIDTSGTTDTQYF
>TRBV27|TRBD2|NA|TRBJ2-2
TGTGCCAGCAGTTCCTACCCGGGACTAGAGCCCGGGGAGCTGTTTTTT
CASSSYPGLEPGELFF
>TRBV7-9|TRBD2|once|TRBJ2-6
TGCGCCAGCAGCCAATCTAGCGGGACCGGGGCCAACGTCCTGACTTTC
CASSQSSGTGANVLTF
>TRBV27|TRBD1|NA|TRBJ1-2
TGTGCCAGCAGAAAAGGGACAGGGTGGTTGGACTATGGCTACACCTTC
CASRKGTGWLDYGYTF
>TRBV28|TRBD1|NA|TRBJ2-7
TGTGCCAGCAGGCAAGTGGGCGGGGGACAGGGTGATGGCTACGAGCAGTACTTC
CASRQVGGGQGDGYEQYF
>TRBV19|NA|NA|TRBJ2-1
TGTGCCAGTAGTGCCCCAGGGCGGTGGGATGAGCAGTTCTTC
CASSAPGRWDEQFF
>TRBV5-4|TRBD2|NA|TRBJ2-1
TGTGCCAGCAGCTTGACTAGCGGAACTTACAATGAGCAGTTCTTC
CASSLTSGTYNEQFF
>TRBV19|TRBD2|NA|TRBJ2-7
TGTGCCAGTAAGGCCGCGGGGGAGTACGAGCAGTACTTC
CASKAAGEYEQYF
>TRBV27|NA|NA|TRBJ1-2
TGTGCCAGCAGTTTGGGGGAGGATCGGGGGCAGTTTAGAGGCTACACCTTC
CASSLGEDRGQFRGYTF
>TRBV7-6|NA|once|TRBJ2-5
TGTGCCAGCAGCCCCCTAAGTGTAGCCTGGGAGACCCAGTACTTC
CASSPLSVAWETQYF
>TRBV5-5|TRBD2|NA|TRBJ2-6
TGTGCCAGCAGCATGACTAGCGGGAGGGCCGTTGGGGCCAACGTCCTGACTTTC
CASSMTSGRAVGANVLTF
>TRBV30|NA|NA|TRBJ1-4
TGTGCCTGGAGTTTCGGGACCGGGCGCGAAAAACTGTTTTTT
CAWSFGTGREKLFF
>TRBV27|TRBD1|NA|TRBJ1-5
TGTGCCAGCAGGCAAACAGGGGGCTATCAGCCCCAGCATTTT
CASRQTGGYQPQHF
>TRBV12-2|NA|NA|TRBJ2-1
TGTGCAAGTCGCTCAGACCCTAGCGGGAGGGCCTCCTACAATGAGCAGTTCTTC
CASRSDPSGRASYNEQFF
>TRBV2|NA|NA|TRBJ2-1
TGTGCCAGCACCTCTTACAATGAGCAGTTCTTC
CASTSYNEQFF
>TRBV18|NA|NA|TRBJ2-7
TGTGCCAGCTCACCTGAAGGGGTCGGGTACGAGCAGTACTTC
CASSPEGVGYEQYF
>TRBV19|NA|NA|TRBJ1-1
TGTGCCAGTAGTAGCCTTTTGACTGAAGCTTTCTTT
CASSSLLTEAFF
>TRBV27|NA|NA|TRBJ2-7
TGTGCCAGCAGCCCAAACAGGGAGTCCTACGAGCAGTACTTC
CASSPNRESYEQYF
>TRBV4-1|TRBD1|NA|TRBJ2-7
TGCGCCAGCAGCCAATTTCCGGGACAGGGCTACGAGCAGTACTTC
CASSQFPGQGYEQYF
>TRBV18|TRBD1|few|TRBJ2-4
TGTGCCAGCTCACCTGGACAGGGTGTCAACATTCAGTACTTC
CASSPGQGVNIQYF
>TRBV15|NA|NA|TRBJ2-1
TGTGCCACCAGCAGAGACGTAGACAGCTCCTACAATGAGCAGTTCTTC
CATSRDVDSSYNEQFF
>TRBV28|TRBD2|NA|TRBJ2-3
TGTGCCAGCAGTTCTTCACTAGCGGGCACAGATACGCAGTATTTT
CASSSSLAGTDTQYF
>TRBV5-1|TRBD1|few|TRBJ1-3
TGCGCCAGCAGCGAGGGGGACAGCCGGAACACCATATATTTT
CASSEGDSRNTIYF
>TRBV4-2|TRBD2|NA|TRBJ2-5
TGTGCCAGCAGCCAAGGAGAGGCTAGCGGGCGGGAGACCCAGTACTTC
CASSQGEASGRETQYF
>TRBV7-9|NA|NA|TRBJ2-6
TGTGCCAGCAGCTTAACGTACACAAGCTCTGGGGCCAACGTCCTGACTTTC
CASSLTYTSSGANVLTF
>TRBV28|TRBD1|NA|TRBJ1-2
TGTGCCAGCAGTTCCTACAGGGGTGGAGGCTATGGCTACACCTTC
CASSSYRGGGYGYTF
>TRBV6-1|TRBD1|NA|TRBJ2-5
TGTGCCAGCATAACAGGGGGCGGGGGAGAGACCCAGTACTTC
CASITGGGGETQYF
>TRBV5-1|NA|NA|TRBJ1-4
TGCGCCAGCAGCTTTACCCCCGACGCAACAACTAATGAAAAACTGTTTTTT
CASSFTPDATTNEKLFF
>TRBV9|NA|NA|TRBJ2-3
TGTGCCAGCAGCGTAGACCCATACAGTCCAGATACGCAGTATTTT
CASSVDPYSPDTQYF
>TRBV11-1|TRBD2|NA|TRBJ2-7
TGTGCCAGCAGCATAGAACTAGCGGGGAGTGGGAGGGACGAGCAGTACTTC
CASSIELAGSGRDEQYF
>TRBV19|NA|once|TRBJ1-5
TGTGCCAGTAGTATGAGGCAGGGTAGCAATCAGCCCCAGCATTTT
CASSMRQGSNQPQHF
>TRBV10-3|NA|NA|TRBJ1-3
TGTGCCATCAGTCCCGGGCCCATTTCTGGAAACACCATATATTTT
CAISPGPISGNTIYF
>TRBV2|TRBD2|NA|TRBJ2-3
TGTGCCAGCAGTGAATCGGGGGGTAGCACAGATACGCAGTATTTT
CASSESGGSTDTQYF
>TRBV19|TRBD2|NA|TRBJ2-5
TGTGCCAGTTCGGGAGGGGGACAAGAGACCCAGTACTTC
CASSGGGQETQYF
>TRBV27|NA|NA|TRBJ1-2
TGTGCCAGCAGTCCCCAGGGAATTCTCTATGGCTACACCTTC
CASSPQGILYGYTF
>TRBV28|NA|NA|TRBJ2-5
TGTGCCAGCAGTTTGCGGGGAACGGGAGTGAGAGAGACCCAGTACTTC
CASSLRGTGVRETQYF
>TRBV4-1|NA|many|TRBJ2-7
TGCGCCAGCAGCCAACATGGGGGGATGGGCTCCTACGAGCAGTACTTC
CASSQHGGMGSYEQYF
>TRBV2|NA|NA|TRBJ2-7
TGTGCCAGCTCCCCCTCGGGCCGAGCCTACGAGCAGTACTTC
CASSPSGRAYEQYF
>TRBV2|TRBD2|NA|TRBJ2-1
TGTGCCAGCGGACTAGCGGGAGACAATGAGCAGTTCTTC
CASGLAGDNEQFF
>TRBV14|NA|many|TRBJ1-1
TGTGCCAGCAGCAACAGGGCCGAAAGCACTGAAGCTTTCTTT
CASSNRAESTEAFF
>TRBV30|NA|NA|TRBJ1-2
TGTGCCTGGAGTGTACACAGCTATGGCTACACCTTC
CAWSVHSYGYTF
>TRBV5-4|NA|NA|TRBJ1-2
TGTGCCAGCCGATTAGAACAGGATCAAGGCTACACCTTC
CASRLEQDQGYTF
>TRBV10-3|TRBD1|NA|TRBJ1-1
TGTGCCATCAGTGGACAGGGAGGGTGGAACACTGAAGCTTTCTTT
CAISGQGGWNTEAFF